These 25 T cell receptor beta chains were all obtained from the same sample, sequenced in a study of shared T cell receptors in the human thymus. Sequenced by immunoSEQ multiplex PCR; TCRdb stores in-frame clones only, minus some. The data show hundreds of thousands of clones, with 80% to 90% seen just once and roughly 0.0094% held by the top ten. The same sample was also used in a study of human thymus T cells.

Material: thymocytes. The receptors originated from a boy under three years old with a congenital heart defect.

CDR3 region: CASSQDRPWTGNNEQFF. The CDR3 DNA sequence: TGCGCCAGCAGCCAAGATCGGCCATGGACAGGGAACAATGAGCAGTTCTTC. The chain is built from TRBV4-3 and TRBJ2-1; 8 positions match TRBD1. V dropped 0 bases and J dropped 5; count of bases not matched to a gene: 9. The CDR3 runs to 17 residues. In germline, CDR1 is LGHNA, CDR2 YSLEER.

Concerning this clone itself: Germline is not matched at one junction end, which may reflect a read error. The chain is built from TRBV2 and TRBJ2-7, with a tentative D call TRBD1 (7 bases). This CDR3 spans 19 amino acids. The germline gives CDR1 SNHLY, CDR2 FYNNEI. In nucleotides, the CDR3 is TGTGCCAGCAGTCAAGCGGAATCAGGGGGGTCCCTCCTTTACTACGAGCAGTACTTC. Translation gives CASSQAESGGSLLYYEQYF.

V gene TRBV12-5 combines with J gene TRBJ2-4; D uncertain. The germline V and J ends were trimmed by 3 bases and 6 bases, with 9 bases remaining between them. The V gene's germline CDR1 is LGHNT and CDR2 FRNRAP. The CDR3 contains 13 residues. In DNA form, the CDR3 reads TGTGCTAGTGGTTTTGGGCAGATAAACATTCAGTACTTC. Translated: CASGFGQINIQYF.

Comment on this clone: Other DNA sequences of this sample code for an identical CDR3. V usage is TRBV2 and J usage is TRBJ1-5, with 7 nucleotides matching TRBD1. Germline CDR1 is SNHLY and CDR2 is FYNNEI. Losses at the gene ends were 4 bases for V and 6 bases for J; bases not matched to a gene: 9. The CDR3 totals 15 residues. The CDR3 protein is CASSANRQGAQPQHF. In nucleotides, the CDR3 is TGTGCCAGCAGTGCTAACCGACAGGGAGCTCAGCCCCAGCATTTT.

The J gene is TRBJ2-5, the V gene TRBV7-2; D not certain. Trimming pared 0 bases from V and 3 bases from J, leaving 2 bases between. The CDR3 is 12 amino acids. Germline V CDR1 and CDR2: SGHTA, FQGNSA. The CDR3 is CASSLAKETQYF. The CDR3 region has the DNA TGTGCCAGCAGCTTAGCCAAAGAGACCCAGTACTTC. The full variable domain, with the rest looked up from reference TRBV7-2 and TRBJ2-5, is GAGVSQSPSNKVTEKGKDVELRCDPISGHTALYWYRQSLGQGLEFLIYFQGNSAPDKSGLPSDRFSAERTGGSVSTLTIQRTQQEDSAVYLCASSLAKETQYFGPGTRLLVL.

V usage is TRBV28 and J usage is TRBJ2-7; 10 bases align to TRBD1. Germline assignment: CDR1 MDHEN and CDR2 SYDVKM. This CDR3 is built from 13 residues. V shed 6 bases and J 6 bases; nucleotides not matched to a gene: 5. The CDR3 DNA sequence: TGTGCCAGCAGGGAGGACAGGGGGTTCGAGCAGTACTTC. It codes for CASREDRGFEQYF.

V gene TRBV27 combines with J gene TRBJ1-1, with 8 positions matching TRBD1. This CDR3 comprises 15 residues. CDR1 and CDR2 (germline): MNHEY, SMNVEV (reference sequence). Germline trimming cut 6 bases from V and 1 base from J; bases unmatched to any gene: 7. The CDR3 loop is CASRVAGGPNTEAFF. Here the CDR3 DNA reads TGTGCCAGCAGGGTCGCAGGGGGCCCGAACACTGAAGCTTTCTTT.

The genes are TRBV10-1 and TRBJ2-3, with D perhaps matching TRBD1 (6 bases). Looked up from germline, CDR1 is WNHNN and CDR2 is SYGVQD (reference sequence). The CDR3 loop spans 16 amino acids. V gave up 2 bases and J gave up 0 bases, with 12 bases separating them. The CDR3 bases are TGCGCCAGCAGTGAGACTGGCAGGGGTAGCACAGATACGCAGTATTTT. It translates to CASSETGRGSTDTQYF.

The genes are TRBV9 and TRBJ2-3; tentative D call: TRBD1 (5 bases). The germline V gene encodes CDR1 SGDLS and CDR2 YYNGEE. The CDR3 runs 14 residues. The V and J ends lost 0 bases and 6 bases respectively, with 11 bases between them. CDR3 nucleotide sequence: TGTGCCAGCAGCGTAGATCCTGGGGCGGATACGCAGTATTTT. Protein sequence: CASSVDPGADTQYF.

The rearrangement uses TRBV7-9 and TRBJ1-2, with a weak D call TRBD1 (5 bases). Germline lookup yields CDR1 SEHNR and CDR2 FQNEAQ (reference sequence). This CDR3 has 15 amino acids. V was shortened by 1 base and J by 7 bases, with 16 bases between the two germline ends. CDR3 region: CASSLEQEGNPGYTF. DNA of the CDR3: TGTGCCAGCAGCTTAGAACAGGAGGGTAATCCTGGCTACACCTTC. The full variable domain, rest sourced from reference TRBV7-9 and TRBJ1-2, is DTGVSQNPRHKITKRGQNVTFRCDPISEHNRLYWYRQTLGQGPEFLTYFQNEAQLEKSRLLSDRFSAERPKGSFSTLEIQRTEQGDSAMYLCASSLEQEGNPGYTFGSGTRLTVV.

The CDR3, as DNA: TGCGCCAGCAGCCAAGTGGTACAGGGTACTGGTGAAGCTTTCTTT. Translating it yields CASSQVVQGTGEAFF. The rearrangement uses TRBV4-3 and TRBJ1-1; D possibly corresponds to TRBD1 (6 bases). Germline CDR1 reads LGHNA; CDR2 reads YSLEER. Between the trimmed V and J ends, which lost 1 base and 7 bases, there was a span of 16 bases. The CDR3 is made up of 15 amino acids.

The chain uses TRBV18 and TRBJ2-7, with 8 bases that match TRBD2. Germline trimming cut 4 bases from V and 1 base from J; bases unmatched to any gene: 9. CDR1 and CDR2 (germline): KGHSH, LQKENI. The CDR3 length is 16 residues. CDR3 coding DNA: TGTGCCAGCTCACAACAGGCACTAGCGGAGTCCTACGAGCAGTACTTC. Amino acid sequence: CASSQQALAESYEQYF.

The CDR3 DNA reads TGTGCCAGCAGCCCTCCTTCGCGGGAGGGTGTCTACGAGCAGTACTTC. Translation gives CASSPPSREGVYEQYF. The J gene is TRBJ2-7, the V gene TRBV11-2; TRBD2 agrees at 9 bases. Germline-derived CDR1 and CDR2 are SGHAT and FQNNGV. The CDR3 is 16 residues long. Trimming took 5 bases from V and 3 from J; bases not matched to a gene: 11.

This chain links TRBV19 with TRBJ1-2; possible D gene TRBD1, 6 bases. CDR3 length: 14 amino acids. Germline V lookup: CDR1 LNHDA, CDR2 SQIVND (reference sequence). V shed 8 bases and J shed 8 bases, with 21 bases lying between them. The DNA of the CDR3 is TGTGCCAGTGGGGGGGCAGGACCCTGGGGGGGCTACACCTTC. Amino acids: CASGGAGPWGGYTF. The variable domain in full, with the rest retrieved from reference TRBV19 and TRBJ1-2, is DGGITQSPKYLFRKEGQNVTLSCEQNLNHDAMYWYRQDPGQGLRLIYYSQIVNDFQKGDIAEGYSVSREKKESFPLTVTSAQKNPTAFYLCASGGAGPWGGYTFGSGTRLTVV.

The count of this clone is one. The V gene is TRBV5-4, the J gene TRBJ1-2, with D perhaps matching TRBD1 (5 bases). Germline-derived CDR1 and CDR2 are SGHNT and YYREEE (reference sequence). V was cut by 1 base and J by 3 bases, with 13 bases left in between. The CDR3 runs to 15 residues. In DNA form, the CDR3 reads TGTGCCAGCAGCTTGTGGACACCCGATTACTATGGCTACACCTTC. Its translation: CASSLWTPDYYGYTF. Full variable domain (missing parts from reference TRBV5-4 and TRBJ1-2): ETGVTQSPTHLIKTRGQQVTLRCSSQSGHNTVSWYQQALGQGPQFIFQYYREEENGRGNFPPRFSGLQFPNYSSELNVNALELDDSALYLCASSLWTPDYYGYTFGSGTRLTVV.

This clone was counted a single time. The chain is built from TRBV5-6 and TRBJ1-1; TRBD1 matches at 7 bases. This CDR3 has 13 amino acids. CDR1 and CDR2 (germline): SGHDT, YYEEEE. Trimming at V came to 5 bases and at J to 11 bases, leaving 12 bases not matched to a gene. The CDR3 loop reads CASRATGAGRAFF. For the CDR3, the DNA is TGTGCCAGCAGGGCTACAGGGGCGGGAAGGGCTTTCTTT.

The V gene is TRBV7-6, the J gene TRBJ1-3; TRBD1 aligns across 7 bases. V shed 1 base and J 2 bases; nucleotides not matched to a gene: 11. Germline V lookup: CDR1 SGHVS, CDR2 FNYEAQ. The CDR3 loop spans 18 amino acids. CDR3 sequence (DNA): TGTGCCAGCAGCTTAGAATCGGGACAGCCGAGAGCTGGAAACACCATATATTTT. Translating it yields CASSLESGQPRAGNTIYF.

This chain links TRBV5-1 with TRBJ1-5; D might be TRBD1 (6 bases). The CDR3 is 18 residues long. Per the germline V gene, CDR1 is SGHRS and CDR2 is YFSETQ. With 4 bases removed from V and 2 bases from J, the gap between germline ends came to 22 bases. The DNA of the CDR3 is TGCGCCAGCAGCCGCCTTAGCCAACAGGGAAGGGGCAATCAGCCCCAGCATTTT. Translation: CASSRLSQQGRGNQPQHF. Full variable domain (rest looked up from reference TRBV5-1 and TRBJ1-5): KAGVTQTPRYLIKTRGQQVTLSCSPISGHRSVSWYQQTPGQGLQFLFEYFSETQRNKGNFPGRFSGRQFSNSRSEMNVSTLELGDSALYLCASSRLSQQGRGNQPQHFGDGTRLSIL.

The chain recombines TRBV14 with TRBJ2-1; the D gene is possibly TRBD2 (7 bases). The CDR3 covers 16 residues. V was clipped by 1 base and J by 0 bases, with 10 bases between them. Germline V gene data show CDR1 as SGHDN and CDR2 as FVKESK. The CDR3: CASSQAGGPSYNEQFF. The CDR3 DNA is TGTGCCAGCAGCCAAGCGGGGGGCCCCTCCTACAATGAGCAGTTCTTC.

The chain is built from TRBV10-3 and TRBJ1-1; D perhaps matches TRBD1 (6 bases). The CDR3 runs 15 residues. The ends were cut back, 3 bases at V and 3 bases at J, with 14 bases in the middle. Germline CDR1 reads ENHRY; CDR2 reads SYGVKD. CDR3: CAISEFTGYDTEAFF. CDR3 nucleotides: TGTGCCATCAGTGAATTTACAGGGTATGACACTGAAGCTTTCTTT.

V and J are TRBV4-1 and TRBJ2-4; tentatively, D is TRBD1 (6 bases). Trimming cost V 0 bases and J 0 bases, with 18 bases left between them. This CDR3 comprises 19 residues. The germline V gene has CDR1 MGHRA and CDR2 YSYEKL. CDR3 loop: CASSQDGQKPGLAKNIQYF. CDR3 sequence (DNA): TGCGCCAGCAGCCAAGACGGACAGAAGCCGGGCCTAGCCAAAAACATTCAGTACTTC.

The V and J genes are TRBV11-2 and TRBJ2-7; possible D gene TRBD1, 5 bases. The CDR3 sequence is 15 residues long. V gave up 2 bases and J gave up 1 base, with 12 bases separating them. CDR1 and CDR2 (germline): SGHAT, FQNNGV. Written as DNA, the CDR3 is TGTGCCAGCAGCTTATTGGGCAGGGCGTCCTACGAGCAGTACTTC. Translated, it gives CASSLLGRASYEQYF.

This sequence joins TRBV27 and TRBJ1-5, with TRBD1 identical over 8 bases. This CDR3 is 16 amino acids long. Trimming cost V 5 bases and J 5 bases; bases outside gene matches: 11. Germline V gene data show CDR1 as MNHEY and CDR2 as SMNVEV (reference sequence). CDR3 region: CASSPWTGYVDQPQHF. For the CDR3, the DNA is TGTGCCAGCAGTCCCTGGACAGGGTATGTGGATCAGCCCCAGCATTTT.

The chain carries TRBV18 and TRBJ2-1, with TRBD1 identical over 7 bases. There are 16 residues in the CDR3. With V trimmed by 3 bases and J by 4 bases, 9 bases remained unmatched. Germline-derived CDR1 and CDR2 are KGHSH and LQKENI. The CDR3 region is CASSPSGTDHYNEQFF. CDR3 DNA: TGTGCCAGCTCACCCTCCGGGACAGACCATTACAATGAGCAGTTCTTC.

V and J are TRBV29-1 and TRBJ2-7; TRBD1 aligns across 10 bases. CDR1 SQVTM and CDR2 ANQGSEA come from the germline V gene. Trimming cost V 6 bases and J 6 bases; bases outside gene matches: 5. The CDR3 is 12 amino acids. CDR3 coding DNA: TGCAGCGTACGGGACAGGGGCTGCGAGCAGTACTTC. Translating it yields CSVRDRGCEQYF.